A single TCR beta chain is shown here with its context. TCRdb's table, derived via immunoSEQ multiplex PCR, lists solely in-frame clones and lacks some. The data show 80,000 to 100,000 clones, with more than 75% seen just once and 5.5% to 7% held by the top ten. The V gene end was trimmed by 2 bases and the J gene end by 3 bases; junction bases not matched to a gene: 7. The CDR3 totals 15 residues. The sample comes from a study of cytomegalovirus exposure and HLA in healthy donors. Study-wide background: The approximately 120 validation repertoires were produced on the same platform as the roughly 670 repertoires of the first cohort. This was reported in a later analysis.

The chain links TRBV23-1 to TRBJ2-7, with 7 positions matching TRBD1. TRBV23-1 is an ORF; its function is uncertain. This clonotype was obtained from a man between 18 and 29 years old in good health and CMV-seropositive. What was sequenced was PBMCs. In DNA, the CDR3 is TGCGCCAGCAGTCAAGACAGGGTCATAAACTACGAGCAGTACTTC. Translated: CASSQDRVINYEQYF.